This T cell receptor beta chain stems from a study of blood T cell repertoires in COVID-19. Study summary: COVID-19 samples from acute and convalescent phases originated in the United States, Italy and Spain. PBMCs, B-cell-depleted T cells, or T cells were the source of the cDNA or gDNA that made up the material.

Germline CDR1 reads MDHEN; CDR2 reads SYDVKM. This CDR3 has 16 residues. The ends lost 5 bases at V and 2 bases at J; junction bases unmatched: 10. Original methodology: How many nucleated cells were present was estimated from reference gene primer amplification. Assay: immunoSEQ multiplex PCR; the TCRdb copy retains only in-frame clones and omits some. From that table come the V and J calls and clone size; the DNA was used to work out D and trimming. The sample carries some 180,000 clones, 78% recorded once. The sequenced sample consisted of peripheral blood. The sequence derives from a woman of 80 years or more with active or convalescent COVID-19. J is TRBJ1-2 and V is TRBV28; 8 bases are shared with TRBD1. CDR3 sequence: CASSQRYRGKNYGYTF. In nucleotides, the CDR3 is TGTGCCAGCAGTCAGCGATACAGGGGGAAAAACTATGGCTACACCTTC.